The T cell receptor beta chain described here comes from a study of shared T cell receptors in the human thymus. The table came from immunoSEQ multiplex PCR; TCRdb's copy has only in-frame clones and leaves some out. Of some 660,000 clones in the sample, approximately 87% were seen once. The CDR3 extends over 15 amino acids. V trimming: 4 bases; J trimming: 5 bases; junction bases outside the gene matches: 10. Germline CDR1 and CDR2: SNHLY and FYNNEI. Separately, the same data were catalogued under a study of human thymus T cells. In that study: The thymus tissue came from resections taken during corrective heart surgery. It looked as if thymic and blood repertoires used V and J genes in a biased way. Among unrelated individuals, related research reported thymic repertoires that overlapped highly.

The sample taken for sequencing was thymocytes. The chain employs TRBV2 and TRBJ2-7, with 8 bases identical to TRBD1. The clonotype comes from a boy younger than two with a congenital heart defect. The CDR3 DNA follows: TGTGCCAGCAGTGGGTTAGGACAGGGATCCCACGAGCAGTACTTC. Translation gives CASSGLGQGSHEQYF.